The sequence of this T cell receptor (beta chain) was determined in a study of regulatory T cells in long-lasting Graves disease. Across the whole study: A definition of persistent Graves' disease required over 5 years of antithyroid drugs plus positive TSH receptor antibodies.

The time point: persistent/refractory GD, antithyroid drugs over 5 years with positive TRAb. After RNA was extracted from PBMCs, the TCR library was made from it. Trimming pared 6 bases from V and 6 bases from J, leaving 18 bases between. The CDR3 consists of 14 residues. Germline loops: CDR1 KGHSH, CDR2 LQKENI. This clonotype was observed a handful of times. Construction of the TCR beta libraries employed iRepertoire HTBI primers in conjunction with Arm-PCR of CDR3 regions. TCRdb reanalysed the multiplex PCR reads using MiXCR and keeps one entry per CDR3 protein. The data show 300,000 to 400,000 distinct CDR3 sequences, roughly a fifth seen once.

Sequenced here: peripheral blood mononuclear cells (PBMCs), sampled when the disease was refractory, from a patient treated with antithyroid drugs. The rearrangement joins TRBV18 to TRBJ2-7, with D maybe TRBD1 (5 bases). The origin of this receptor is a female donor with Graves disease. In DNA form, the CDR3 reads TGTGCCAGCTCGCCTCAAGTCAGGGTATCCGAGCAGTACTTC. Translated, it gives CASSPQVRVSEQYF.